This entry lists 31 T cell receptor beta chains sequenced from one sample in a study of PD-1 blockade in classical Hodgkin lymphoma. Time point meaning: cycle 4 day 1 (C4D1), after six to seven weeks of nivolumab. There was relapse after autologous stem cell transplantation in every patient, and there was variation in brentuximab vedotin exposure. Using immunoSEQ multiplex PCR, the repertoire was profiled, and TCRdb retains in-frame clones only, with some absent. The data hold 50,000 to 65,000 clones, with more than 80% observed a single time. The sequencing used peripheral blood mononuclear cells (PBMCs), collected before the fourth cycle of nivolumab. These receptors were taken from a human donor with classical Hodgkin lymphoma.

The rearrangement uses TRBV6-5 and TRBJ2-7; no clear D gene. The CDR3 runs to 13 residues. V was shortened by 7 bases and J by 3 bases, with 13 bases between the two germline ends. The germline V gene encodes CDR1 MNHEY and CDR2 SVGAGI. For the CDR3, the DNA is TGTGCCAGCAAGAAGGGATTAAACTACGAGCAGTACTTC. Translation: CASKKGLNYEQYF.

In nucleotides, the CDR3 is TGTGCCGATATAAACAGAAGGACTTACAATGAGCAGTTCTTC. It is translated as CADINRRTYNEQFF. This chain connects TRBV5-8 to TRBJ2-1; maybe TRBD2 (5 bases). Germline loops: CDR1 SGHTS, CDR2 YDEGEE. V gave up 10 bases and J gave up 4 bases, with 18 bases separating them. The CDR3 totals 14 residues.

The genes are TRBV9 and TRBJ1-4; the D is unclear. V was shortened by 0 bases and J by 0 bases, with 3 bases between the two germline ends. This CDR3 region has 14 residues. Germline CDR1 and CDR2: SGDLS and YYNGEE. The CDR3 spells CASSVGATNEKLFF. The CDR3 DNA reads TGTGCCAGCAGCGTAGGTGCAACTAATGAAAAACTGTTTTTT.

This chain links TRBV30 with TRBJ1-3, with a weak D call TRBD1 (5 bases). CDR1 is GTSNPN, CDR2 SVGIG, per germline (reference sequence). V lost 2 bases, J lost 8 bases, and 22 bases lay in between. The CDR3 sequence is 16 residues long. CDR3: CAWSPPTPRVRDTIYF. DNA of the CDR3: TGTGCCTGGAGTCCACCGACCCCCAGGGTCAGGGACACCATATATTTT.

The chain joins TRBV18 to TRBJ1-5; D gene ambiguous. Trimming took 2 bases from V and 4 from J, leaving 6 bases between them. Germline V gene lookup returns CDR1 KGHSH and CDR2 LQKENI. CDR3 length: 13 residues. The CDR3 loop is CASSPSVNQPQHF. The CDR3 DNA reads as TGTGCCAGCTCACCATCGGTAAATCAGCCCCAGCATTTT.

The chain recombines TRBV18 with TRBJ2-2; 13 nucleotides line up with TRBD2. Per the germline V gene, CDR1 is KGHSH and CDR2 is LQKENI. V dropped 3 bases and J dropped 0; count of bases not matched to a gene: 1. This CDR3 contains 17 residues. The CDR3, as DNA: TGTGCCAGCTCACCGACTAGCGGGGGGTCGAACACCGGGGAGCTGTTTTTT. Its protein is CASSPTSGGSNTGELFF. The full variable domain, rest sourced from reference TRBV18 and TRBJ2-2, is NAGVMQNPRHLVRRRGQEARLRCSPMKGHSHVYWYRQLPEEGLKFMVYLQKENIIDESGMPKERFSAEFPKEGPSILRIQQVVRGDSAAYFCASSPTSGGSNTGELFFGEGSRLTVL.

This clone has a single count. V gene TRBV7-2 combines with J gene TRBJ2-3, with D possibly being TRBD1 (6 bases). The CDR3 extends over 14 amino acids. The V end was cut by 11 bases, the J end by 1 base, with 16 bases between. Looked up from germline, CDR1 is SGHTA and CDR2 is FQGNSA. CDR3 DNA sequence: TGTGCCGGAAAGGGGGTGGGTGGCACAGATACGCAGTATTTT. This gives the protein CAGKGVGGTDTQYF.

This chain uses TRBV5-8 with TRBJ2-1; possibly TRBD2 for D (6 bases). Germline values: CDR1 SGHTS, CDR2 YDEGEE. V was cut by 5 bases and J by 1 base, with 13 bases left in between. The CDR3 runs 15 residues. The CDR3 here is CASSSGGFSYNEQFF. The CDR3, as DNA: TGTGCCAGCAGTTCCGGGGGATTTTCCTACAATGAGCAGTTCTTC.

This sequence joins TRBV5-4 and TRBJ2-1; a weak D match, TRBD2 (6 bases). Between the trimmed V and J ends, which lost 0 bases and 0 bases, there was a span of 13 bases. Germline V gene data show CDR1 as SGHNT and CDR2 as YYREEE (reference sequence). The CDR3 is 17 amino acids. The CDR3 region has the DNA TGTGCCAGCAGCTTGGGTTCCCGGGGGAGCTCCTACAATGAGCAGTTCTTC. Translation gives CASSLGSRGSSYNEQFF.

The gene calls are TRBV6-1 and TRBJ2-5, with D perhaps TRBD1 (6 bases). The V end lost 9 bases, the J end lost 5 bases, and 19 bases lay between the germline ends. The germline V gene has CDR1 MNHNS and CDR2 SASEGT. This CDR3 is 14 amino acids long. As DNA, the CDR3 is TGTGCCAGTAGCAGGGGCGCAGTCCGGGAGACCCAGTACTTC. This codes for CASSRGAVRETQYF.

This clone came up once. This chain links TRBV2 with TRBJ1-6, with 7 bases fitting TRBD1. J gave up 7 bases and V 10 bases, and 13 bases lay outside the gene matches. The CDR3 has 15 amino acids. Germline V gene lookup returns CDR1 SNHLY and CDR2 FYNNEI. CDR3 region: CAKRIAGTANSPLHF. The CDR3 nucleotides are TGTGCCAAAAGAATCGCCGGGACAGCCAATTCACCCCTCCACTTT.

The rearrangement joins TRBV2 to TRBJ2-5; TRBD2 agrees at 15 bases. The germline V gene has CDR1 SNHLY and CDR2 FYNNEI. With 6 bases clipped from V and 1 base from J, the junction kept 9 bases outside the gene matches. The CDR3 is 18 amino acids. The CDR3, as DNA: TGTGCCAGCAGGAGACCCCGGACTAGCGGGGGGGCCCAAGAGACCCAGTACTTC. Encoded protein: CASRRPRTSGGAQETQYF.

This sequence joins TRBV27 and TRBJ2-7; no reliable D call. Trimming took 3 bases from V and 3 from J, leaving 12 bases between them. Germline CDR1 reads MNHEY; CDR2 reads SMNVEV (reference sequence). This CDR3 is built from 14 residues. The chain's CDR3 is CASSLLGTDYEQYF. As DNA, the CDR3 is TGTGCCAGCAGTTTGTTAGGCACCGACTACGAGCAGTACTTC.

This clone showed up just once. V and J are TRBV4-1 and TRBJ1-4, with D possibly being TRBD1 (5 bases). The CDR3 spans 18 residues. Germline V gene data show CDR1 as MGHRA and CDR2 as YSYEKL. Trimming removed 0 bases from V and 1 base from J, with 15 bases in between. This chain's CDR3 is CASSQDNRQSVTNEKLFF. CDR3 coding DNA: TGCGCCAGCAGCCAAGATAACCGACAGTCGGTAACTAATGAAAAACTGTTTTTT.

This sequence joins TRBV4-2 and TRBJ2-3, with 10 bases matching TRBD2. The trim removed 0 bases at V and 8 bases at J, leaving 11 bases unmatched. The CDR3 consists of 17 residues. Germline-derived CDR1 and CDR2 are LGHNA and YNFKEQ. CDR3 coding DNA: TGTGCCAGCAGCCAAGATCTCCAGCGGGGGGGTATCTCTACGCAGTATTTT. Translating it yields CASSQDLQRGGISTQYF.

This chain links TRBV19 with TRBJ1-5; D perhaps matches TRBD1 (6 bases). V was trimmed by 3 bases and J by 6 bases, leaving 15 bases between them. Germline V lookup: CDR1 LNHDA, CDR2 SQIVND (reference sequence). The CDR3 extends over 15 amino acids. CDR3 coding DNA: TGTGCCAGTAGTATGTTAGAGGTAGGGGGTCAGCCCCAGCATTTT. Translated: CASSMLEVGGQPQHF.

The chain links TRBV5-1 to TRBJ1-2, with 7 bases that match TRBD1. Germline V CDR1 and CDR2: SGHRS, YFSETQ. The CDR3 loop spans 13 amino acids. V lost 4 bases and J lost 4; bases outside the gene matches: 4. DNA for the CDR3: TGCGCCAGCAGCCCGGACAGGAGCTATGGCTACACCTTC. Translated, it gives CASSPDRSYGYTF.

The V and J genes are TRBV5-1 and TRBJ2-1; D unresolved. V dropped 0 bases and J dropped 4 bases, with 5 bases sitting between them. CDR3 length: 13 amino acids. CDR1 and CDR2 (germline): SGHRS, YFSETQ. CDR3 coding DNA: TGCGCCAGCAGCTTGGAGGAATACAATGAGCAGTTCTTC. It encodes CASSLEEYNEQFF.

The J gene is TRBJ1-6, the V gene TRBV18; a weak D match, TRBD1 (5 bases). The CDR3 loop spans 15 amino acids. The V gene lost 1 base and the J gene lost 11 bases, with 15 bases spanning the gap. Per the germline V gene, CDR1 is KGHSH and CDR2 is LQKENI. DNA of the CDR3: TGTGCCAGCTCACCACAACCGACAGAGGGGACACCCCTCCACTTT. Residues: CASSPQPTEGTPLHF.

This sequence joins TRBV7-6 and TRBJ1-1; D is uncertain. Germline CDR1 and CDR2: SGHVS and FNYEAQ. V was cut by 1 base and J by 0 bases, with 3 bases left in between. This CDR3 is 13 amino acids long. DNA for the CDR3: TGTGCCAGCAGCTTAGAGGTGAACACTGAAGCTTTCTTT. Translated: CASSLEVNTEAFF.

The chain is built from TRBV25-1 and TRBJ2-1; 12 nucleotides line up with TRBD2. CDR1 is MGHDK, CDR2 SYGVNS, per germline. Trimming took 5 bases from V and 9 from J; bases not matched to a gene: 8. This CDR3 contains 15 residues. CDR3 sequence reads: CASSKGLAGLIEQFF. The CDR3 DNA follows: TGTGCCAGCAGTAAAGGACTAGCGGGGTTAATTGAGCAGTTCTTC.

CDR3 in amino acids: CASSIIRGLNNEQFF. CDR3 DNA: TGTGCCAGTAGTATTATCAGGGGGCTAAACAATGAGCAGTTCTTC. This rearrangement joins TRBV19 to TRBJ2-1; 8 bases line up with TRBD1. This CDR3 comprises 15 residues. With 3 bases clipped from V and 5 bases from J, the junction kept 6 bases outside the gene matches. The germline V gene encodes CDR1 LNHDA and CDR2 SQIVND (reference sequence). Based on the CDR3 plus reference TRBV19 and TRBJ2-1, the full variable domain is DGGITQSPKYLFRKEGQNVTLSCEQNLNHDAMYWYRQDPGQGLRLIYYSQIVNDFQKGDIAEGYSVSREKKESFPLTVTSAQKNPTAFYLCASSIIRGLNNEQFFGPGTRLTVL.

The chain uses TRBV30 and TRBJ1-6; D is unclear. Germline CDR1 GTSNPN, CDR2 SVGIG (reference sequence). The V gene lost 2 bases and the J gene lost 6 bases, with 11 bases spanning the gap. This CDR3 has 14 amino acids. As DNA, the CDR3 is TGTGCCTGGAGTCTCGGACTTTTTAATTCACCCCTCCACTTT. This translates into CAWSLGLFNSPLHF.

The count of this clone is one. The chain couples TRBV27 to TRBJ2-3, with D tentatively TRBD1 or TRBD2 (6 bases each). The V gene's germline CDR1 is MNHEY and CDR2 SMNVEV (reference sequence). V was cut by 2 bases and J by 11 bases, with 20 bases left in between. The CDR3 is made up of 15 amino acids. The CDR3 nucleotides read TGTGCCAGCAGTTTAAGGGGGACACTAGCCGCCCTGCAGTATTTT. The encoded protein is CASSLRGTLAALQYF.

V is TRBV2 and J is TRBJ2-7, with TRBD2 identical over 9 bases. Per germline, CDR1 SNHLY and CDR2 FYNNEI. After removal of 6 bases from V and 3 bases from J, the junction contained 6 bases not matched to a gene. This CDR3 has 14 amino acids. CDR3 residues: CASRRGLAYYEQYF. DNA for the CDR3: TGTGCCAGCAGGCGGGGACTAGCATACTACGAGCAGTACTTC.

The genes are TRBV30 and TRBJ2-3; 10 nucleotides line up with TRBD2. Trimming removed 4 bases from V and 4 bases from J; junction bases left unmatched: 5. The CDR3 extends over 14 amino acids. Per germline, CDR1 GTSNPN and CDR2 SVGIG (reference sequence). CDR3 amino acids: CAWKSGGASDTQYF. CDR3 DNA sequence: TGTGCCTGGAAGAGCGGGGGGGCCTCAGATACGCAGTATTTT.

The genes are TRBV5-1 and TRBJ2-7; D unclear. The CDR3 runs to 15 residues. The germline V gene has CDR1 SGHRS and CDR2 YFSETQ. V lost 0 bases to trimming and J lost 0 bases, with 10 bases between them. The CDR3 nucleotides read TGCGCCAGCAGCTTGGGACCGATTGCCTCCTACGAGCAGTACTTC. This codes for CASSLGPIASYEQYF.

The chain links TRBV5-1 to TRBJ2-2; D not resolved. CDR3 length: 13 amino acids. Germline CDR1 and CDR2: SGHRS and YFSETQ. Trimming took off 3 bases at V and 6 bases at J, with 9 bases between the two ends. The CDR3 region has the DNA TGCGCCAGCAGCTCCGACCTAGCCGGGGAGCTGTTTTTT. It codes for CASSSDLAGELFF.

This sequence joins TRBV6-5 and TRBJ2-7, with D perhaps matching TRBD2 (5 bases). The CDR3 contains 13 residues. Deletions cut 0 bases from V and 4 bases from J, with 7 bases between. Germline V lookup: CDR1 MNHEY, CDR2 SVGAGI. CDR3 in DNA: TGTGCCAGCAGTTACTCGGGAGCGTACGAGCAGTACTTC. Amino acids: CASSYSGAYEQYF.

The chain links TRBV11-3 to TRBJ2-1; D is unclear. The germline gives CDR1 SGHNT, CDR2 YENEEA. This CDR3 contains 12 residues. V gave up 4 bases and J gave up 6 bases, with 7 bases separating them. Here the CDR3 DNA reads TGTGCCAGCAGCTCGTTGGGCAATGAGCAGTTCTTC. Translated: CASSSLGNEQFF.

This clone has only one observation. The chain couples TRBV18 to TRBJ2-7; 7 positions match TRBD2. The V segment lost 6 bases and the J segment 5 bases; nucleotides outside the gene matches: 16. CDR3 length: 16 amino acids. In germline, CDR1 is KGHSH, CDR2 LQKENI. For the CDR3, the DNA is TGTGCCAGCTCCCCATTAAAGAAGGGAGGGAGTGACGAGCAGTACTTC. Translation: CASSPLKKGGSDEQYF. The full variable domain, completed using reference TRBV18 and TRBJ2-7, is NAGVMQNPRHLVRRRGQEARLRCSPMKGHSHVYWYRQLPEEGLKFMVYLQKENIIDESGMPKERFSAEFPKEGPSILRIQQVVRGDSAAYFCASSPLKKGGSDEQYFGPGTRLTVT.